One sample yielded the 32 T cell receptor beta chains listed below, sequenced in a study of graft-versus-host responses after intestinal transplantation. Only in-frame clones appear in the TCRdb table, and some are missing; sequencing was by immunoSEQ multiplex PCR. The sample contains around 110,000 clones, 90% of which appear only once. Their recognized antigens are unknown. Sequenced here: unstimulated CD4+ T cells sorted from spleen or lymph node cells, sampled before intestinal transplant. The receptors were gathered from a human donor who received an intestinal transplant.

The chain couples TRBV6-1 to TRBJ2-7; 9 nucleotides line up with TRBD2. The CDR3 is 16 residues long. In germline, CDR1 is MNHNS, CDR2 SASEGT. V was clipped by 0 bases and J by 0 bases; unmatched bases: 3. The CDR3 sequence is CASSEALAGTSYEQYF. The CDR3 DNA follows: TGTGCCAGCAGTGAAGCGCTAGCGGGGACCTCCTACGAGCAGTACTTC.

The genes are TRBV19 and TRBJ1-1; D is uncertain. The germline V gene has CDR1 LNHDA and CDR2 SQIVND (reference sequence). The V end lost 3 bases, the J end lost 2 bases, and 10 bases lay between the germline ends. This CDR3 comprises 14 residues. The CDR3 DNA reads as TGTGCCAGTAGTATGAGTAACAGTAACACTGAAGCTTTCTTT. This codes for CASSMSNSNTEAFF.

In DNA form, the CDR3 reads TGCAGCGTCGCCTCTAGACTAGCGGGACTAAATGAGCAGTTCTTC. This translates into CSVASRLAGLNEQFF. V is TRBV29-1 and J is TRBJ2-1; 11 bases agree with TRBD2. V was pared by 6 bases and J by 7 bases, with 11 bases of the junction left unmatched. CDR1 is SQVTM and CDR2 is ANQGSEA in the germline V gene. CDR3 length equals 15 residues.

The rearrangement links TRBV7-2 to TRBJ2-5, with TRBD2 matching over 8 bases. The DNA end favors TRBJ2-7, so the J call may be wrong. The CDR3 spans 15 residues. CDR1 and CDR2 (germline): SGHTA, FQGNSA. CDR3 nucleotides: TGTGCCAGCAGCTCCGCCGGGACTAGTCGCTACGAGCAGTACTTC. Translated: CASSSAGTSRYEQYF.

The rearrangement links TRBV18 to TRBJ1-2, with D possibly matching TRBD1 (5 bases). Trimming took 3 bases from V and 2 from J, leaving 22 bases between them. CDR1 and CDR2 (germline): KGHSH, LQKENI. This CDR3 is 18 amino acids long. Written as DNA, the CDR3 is TGTGCCAGCTCACCTGGGCAGGGTCCCCCGATTCCAAACTATGGCTACACCTTC. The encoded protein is CASSPGQGPPIPNYGYTF.

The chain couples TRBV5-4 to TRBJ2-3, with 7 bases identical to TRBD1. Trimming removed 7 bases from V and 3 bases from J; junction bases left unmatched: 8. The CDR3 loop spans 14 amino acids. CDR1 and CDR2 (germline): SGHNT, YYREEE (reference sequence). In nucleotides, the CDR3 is TGTGCCAGCGGTCAGACAGGGCTTACAGATACGCAGTATTTT. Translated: CASGQTGLTDTQYF.

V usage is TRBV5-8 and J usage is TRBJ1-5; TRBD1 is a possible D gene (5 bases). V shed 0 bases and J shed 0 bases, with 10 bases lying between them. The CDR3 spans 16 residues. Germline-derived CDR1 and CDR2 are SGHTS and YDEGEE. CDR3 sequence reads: CASSLGQLHSNQPQHF. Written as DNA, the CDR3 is TGTGCCAGCAGCTTGGGACAGCTCCATAGCAATCAGCCCCAGCATTTT.

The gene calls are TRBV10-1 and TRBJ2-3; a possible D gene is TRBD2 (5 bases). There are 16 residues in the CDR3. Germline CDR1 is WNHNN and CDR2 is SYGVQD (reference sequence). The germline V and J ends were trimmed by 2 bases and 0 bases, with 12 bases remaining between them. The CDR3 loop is CASSENEGSSTDTQYF. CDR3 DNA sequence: TGCGCCAGCAGTGAGAATGAGGGTTCTAGCACAGATACGCAGTATTTT.

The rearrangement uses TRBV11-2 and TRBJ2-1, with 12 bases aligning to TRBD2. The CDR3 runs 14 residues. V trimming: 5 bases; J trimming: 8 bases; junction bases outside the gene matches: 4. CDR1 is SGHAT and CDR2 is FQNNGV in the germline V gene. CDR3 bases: TGTGCCAGCAGCCGACTAGCGGGAGCGGATGAGCAGTTCTTC. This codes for CASSRLAGADEQFF.

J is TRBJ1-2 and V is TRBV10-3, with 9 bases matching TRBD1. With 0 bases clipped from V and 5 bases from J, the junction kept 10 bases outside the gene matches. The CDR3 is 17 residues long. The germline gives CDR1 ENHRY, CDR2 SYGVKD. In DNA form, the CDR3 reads TGTGCCATCAGTGAGTCATCTTTACAGGGGGCGAAGTATGGCTACACCTTC. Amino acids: CAISESSLQGAKYGYTF.

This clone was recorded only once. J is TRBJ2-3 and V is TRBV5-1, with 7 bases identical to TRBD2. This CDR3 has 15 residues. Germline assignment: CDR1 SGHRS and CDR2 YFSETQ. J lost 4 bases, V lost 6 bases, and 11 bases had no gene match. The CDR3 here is CASKIERGMADTQYF. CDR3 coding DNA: TGCGCCAGCAAGATCGAGCGGGGAATGGCAGATACGCAGTATTTT. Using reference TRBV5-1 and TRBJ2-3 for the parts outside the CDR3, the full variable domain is KAGVTQTPRYLIKTRGQQVTLSCSPISGHRSVSWYQQTPGQGLQFLFEYFSETQRNKGNFPGRFSGRQFSNSRSEMNVSTLELGDSALYLCASKIERGMADTQYFGPGTRLTVL.

The CDR3 region is CASSAMGQANSPLHF. For the CDR3, the DNA is TGTGCCAGCAGTGCCATGGGACAGGCCAATTCACCCCTCCACTTT. This sequence joins TRBV27 and TRBJ1-6; 8 bases match TRBD1. The V gene's germline CDR1 is MNHEY and CDR2 SMNVEV (reference sequence). The CDR3 loop spans 15 amino acids. V gave up 5 bases and J gave up 7 bases; unmatched junction bases: 7.

Here the CDR3 DNA reads TGTGCCAGCAGTGTGGACAGGGGGCGGCATGAAAAACTGTTTTTT. Translating gives CASSVDRGRHEKLFF. The rearrangement uses TRBV28 and TRBJ1-4; 11 bases are shared with TRBD1. The CDR3 spans 15 residues. After removal of 5 bases from V and 6 bases from J, the junction contained 5 bases not matched to a gene. Germline values: CDR1 MDHEN, CDR2 SYDVKM.

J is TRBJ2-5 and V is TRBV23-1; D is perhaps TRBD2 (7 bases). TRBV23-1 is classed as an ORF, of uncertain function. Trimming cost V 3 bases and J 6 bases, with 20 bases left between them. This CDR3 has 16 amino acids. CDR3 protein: CASSHLGQRGVKTQYF. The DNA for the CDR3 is TGCGCCAGCAGTCACCTCGGACAGCGGGGTGTGAAGACCCAGTACTTC.

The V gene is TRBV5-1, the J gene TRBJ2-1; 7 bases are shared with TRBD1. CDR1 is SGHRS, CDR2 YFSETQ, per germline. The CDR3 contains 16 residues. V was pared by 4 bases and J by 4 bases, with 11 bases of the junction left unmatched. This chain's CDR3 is CASSAPGTALYNEQFF. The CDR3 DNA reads TGCGCCAGCAGCGCCCCGGGGACAGCCCTATACAATGAGCAGTTCTTC.

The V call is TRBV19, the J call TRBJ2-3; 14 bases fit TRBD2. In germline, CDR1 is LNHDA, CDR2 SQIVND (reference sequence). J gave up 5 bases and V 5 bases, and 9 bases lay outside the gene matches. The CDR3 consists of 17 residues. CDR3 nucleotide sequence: TGTGCCAGTAGTTCCCCGGGACTAGCGGGAGTAGGAGATACGCAGTATTTT. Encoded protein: CASSSPGLAGVGDTQYF. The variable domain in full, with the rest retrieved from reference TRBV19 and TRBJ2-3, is DGGITQSPKYLFRKEGQNVTLSCEQNLNHDAMYWYRQDPGQGLRLIYYSQIVNDFQKGDIAEGYSVSREKKESFPLTVTSAQKNPTAFYLCASSSPGLAGVGDTQYFGPGTRLTVL.

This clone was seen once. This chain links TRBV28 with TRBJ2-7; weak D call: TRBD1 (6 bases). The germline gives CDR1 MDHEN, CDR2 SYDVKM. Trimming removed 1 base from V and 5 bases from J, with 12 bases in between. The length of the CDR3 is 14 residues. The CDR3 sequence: CASSLLRGKHEQYF. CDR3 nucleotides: TGTGCCAGCAGTTTATTGAGGGGGAAACACGAGCAGTACTTC.

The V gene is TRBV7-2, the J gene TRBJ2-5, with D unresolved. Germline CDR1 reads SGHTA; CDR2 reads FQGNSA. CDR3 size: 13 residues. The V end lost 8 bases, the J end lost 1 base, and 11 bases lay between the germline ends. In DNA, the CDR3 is TGTGCCAGCCAGCTTACTATCCAAGAGACCCAGTACTTC. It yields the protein CASQLTIQETQYF.

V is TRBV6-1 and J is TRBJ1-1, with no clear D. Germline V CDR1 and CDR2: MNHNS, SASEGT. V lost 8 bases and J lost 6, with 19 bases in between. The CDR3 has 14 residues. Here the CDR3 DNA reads TGTGCCAGCGGAGTAGGTACATTTAGAGCTGAAGCTTTCTTT. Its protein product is CASGVGTFRAEAFF.

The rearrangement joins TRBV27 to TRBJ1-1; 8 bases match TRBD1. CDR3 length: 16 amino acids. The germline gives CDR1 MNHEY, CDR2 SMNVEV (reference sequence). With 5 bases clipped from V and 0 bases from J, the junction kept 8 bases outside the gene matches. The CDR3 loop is CASSPIGTGLNTEAFF. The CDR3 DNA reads TGTGCCAGCAGTCCGATTGGGACAGGTCTGAACACTGAAGCTTTCTTT.

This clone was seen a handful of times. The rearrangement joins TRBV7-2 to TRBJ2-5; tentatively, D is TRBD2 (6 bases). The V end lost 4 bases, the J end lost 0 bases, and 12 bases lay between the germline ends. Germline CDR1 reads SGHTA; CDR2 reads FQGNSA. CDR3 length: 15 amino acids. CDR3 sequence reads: CASSSSGQYQETQYF. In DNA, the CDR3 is TGTGCCAGCAGCTCGAGCGGGCAGTACCAAGAGACCCAGTACTTC.

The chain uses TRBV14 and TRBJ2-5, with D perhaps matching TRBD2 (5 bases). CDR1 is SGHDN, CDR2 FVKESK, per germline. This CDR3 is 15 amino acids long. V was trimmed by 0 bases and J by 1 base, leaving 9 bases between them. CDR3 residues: CASSQDGGLQETQYF. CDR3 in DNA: TGTGCCAGCAGCCAAGATGGCGGGCTCCAAGAGACCCAGTACTTC.

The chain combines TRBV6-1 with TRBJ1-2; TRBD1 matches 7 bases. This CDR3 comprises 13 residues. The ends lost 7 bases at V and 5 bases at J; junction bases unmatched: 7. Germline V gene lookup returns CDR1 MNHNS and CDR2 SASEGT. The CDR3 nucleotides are TGTGCCAGCACCCAGGACAGGTCTTATGGCTACACCTTC. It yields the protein CASTQDRSYGYTF.

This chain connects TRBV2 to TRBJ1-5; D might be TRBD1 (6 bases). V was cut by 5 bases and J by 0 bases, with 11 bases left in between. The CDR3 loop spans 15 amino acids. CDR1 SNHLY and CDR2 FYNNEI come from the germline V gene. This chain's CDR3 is CASSYRQVSNQPQHF. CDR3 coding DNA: TGTGCCAGCAGTTACCGACAGGTTAGCAATCAGCCCCAGCATTTT.

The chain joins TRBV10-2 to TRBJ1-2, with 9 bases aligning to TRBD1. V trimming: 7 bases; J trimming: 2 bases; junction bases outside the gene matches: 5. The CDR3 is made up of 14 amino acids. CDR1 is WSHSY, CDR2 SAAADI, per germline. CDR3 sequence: CASNRTGENYGYTF. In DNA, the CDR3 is TGCGCCAGCAATAGGACAGGGGAGAACTATGGCTACACCTTC.

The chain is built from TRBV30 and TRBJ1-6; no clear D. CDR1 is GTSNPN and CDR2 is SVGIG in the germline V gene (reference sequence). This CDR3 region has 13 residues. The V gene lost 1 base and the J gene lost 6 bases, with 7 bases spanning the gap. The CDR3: CAWSAMVNSPLHF. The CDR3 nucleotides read TGTGCCTGGAGTGCTATGGTTAATTCACCCCTCCACTTT.

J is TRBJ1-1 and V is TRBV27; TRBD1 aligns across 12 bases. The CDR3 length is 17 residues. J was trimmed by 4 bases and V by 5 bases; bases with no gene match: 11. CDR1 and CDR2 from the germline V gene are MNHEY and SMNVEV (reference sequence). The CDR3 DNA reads TGTGCCAGCAGTGCCTATAATCTGGGACAGGGGGCCACTGAAGCTTTCTTT. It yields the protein CASSAYNLGQGATEAFF.

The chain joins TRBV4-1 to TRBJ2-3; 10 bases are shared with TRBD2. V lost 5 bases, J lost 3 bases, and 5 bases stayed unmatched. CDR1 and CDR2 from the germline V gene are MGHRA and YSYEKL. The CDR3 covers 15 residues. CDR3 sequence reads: CASSSSGSGTDTQYF. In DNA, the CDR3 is TGCGCCAGCAGCTCTAGCGGGAGCGGGACAGATACGCAGTATTTT.

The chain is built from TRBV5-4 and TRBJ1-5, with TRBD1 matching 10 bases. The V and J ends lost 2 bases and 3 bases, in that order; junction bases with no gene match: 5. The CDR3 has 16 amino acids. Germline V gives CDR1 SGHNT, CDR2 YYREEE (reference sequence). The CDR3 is CASSFRDRGVNQPQHF. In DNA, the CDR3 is TGTGCCAGCAGCTTCCGGGACAGGGGCGTCAATCAGCCCCAGCATTTT.

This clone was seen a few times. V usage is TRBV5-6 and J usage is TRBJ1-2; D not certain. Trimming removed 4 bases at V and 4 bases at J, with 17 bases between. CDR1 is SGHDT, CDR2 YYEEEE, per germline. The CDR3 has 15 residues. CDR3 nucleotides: TGTGCCAGCAGCCCTTGGACTGTTAAGCTCTATGGCTACACCTTC. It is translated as CASSPWTVKLYGYTF. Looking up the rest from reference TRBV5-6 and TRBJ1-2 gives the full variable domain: DAGVTQSPTHLIKTRGQQVTLRCSPKSGHDTVSWYQQALGQGPQFIFQYYEEEERQRGNFPDRFSGHQFPNYSSELNVNALLLGDSALYLCASSPWTVKLYGYTFGSGTRLTVV.

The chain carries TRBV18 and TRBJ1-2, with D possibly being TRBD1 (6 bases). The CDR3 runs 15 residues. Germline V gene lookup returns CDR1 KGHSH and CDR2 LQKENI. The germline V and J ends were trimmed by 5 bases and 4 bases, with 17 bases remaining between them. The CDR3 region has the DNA TGTGCCAGCTCATCAAGGACAGATACGTCCTATGGCTACACCTTC. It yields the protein CASSSRTDTSYGYTF.

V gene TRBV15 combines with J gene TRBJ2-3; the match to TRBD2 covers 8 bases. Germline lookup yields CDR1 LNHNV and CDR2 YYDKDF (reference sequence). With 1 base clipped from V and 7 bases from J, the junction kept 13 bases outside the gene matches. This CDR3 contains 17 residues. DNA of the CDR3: TGTGCCACCAGCAGAGTTGGGCAAGCGGGAGTAAAAAATACGCAGTATTTT. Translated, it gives CATSRVGQAGVKNTQYF. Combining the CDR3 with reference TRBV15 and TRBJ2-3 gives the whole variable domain DAMVIQNPRYQVTQFGKPVTLSCSQTLNHNVMYWYQQKSSQAPKLLFHYYDKDFNNEADTPDNFQSRRPNTSFCFLDIRSPGLGDTAMYLCATSRVGQAGVKNTQYFGPGTRLTVL.